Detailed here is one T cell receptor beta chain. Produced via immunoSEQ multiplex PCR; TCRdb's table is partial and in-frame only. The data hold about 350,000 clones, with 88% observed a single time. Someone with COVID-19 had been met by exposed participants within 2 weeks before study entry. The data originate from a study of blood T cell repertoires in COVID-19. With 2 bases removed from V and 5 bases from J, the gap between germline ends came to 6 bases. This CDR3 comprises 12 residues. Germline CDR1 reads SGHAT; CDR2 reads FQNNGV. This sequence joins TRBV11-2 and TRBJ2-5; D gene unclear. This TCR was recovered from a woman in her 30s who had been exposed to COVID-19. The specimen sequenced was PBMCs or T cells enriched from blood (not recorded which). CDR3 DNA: TGTGCCAGCAGCTTAACTACGGAGACCCAGTACTTC. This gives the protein CASSLTTETQYF. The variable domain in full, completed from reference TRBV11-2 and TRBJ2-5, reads EAGVAQSPRYKIIEKRQSVAFWCNPISGHATLYWYQQILGQGPKLLIQFQNNGVVDDSQLPKDRFSAERLKGVDSTLKIQPAKLEDSAVYLCASSLTTETQYFGPGTRLLVL.